A single sample is the source of the 3 T cell receptor beta chains below, sequenced in a study of cytomegalovirus exposure and HLA in healthy donors. PCR employed 60 Vbeta and 13 Jbeta primers. Profiling relied on immunoSEQ multiplex PCR, and the TCRdb table lists in-frame clones only, not all of them. The sample has about 170,000 clones, 84% seen once. The sample was PBMCs. The receptors stem from a girl between 10 and 17 years old in good health and CMV-seropositive.

The V gene is TRBV2, the J gene TRBJ1-5, with 8 nucleotides matching TRBD1. V trimming: 8 bases; J trimming: 9 bases; junction bases outside the gene matches: 12. Germline V CDR1 and CDR2: SNHLY, FYNNEI. There are 14 residues in the CDR3. The CDR3 loop is CASGIGQGLTPQHF. As DNA, the CDR3 is TGTGCCAGCGGGATCGGACAGGGCCTGACGCCCCAGCATTTT.

The chain recombines TRBV4-1 with TRBJ2-3; the D is unclear. Trimming stripped 2 bases from V and 4 bases from J, with 13 bases between. Looked up from germline, CDR1 is MGHRA and CDR2 is YSYEKL. The CDR3 spans 15 residues. The CDR3 sequence: CASSQSSPAPDTQYF. The DNA of the CDR3 is TGCGCCAGCAGCCAAAGTAGCCCGGCTCCAGATACGCAGTATTTT.

The chain joins TRBV7-9 to TRBJ1-2, with a weak D call TRBD1 (6 bases). V lost 3 bases and J lost 6, with 11 bases in between. Germline lookup yields CDR1 SEHNR and CDR2 FQNEAQ (reference sequence). The CDR3 length is 13 residues. The CDR3 loop is CASSLGRGDGYTF. The CDR3 bases are TGTGCCAGCAGCTTGGGCAGGGGCGATGGCTACACCTTC.